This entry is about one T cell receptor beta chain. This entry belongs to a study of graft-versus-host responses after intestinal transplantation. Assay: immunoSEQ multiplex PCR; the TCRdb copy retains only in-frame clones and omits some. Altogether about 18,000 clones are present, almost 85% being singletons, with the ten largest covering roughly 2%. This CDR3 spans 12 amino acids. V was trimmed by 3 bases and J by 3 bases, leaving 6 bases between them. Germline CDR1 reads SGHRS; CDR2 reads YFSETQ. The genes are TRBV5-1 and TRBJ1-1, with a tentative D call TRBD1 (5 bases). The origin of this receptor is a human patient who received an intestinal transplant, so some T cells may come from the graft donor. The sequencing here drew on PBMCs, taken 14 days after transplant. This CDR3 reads CASSWDDTEAFF. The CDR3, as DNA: TGCGCCAGCAGCTGGGACGACACTGAAGCTTTCTTT. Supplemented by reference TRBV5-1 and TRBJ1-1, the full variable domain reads KAGVTQTPRYLIKTRGQQVTLSCSPISGHRSVSWYQQTPGQGLQFLFEYFSETQRNKGNFPGRFSGRQFSNSRSEMNVSTLELGDSALYLCASSWDDTEAFFGQGTRLTVV.